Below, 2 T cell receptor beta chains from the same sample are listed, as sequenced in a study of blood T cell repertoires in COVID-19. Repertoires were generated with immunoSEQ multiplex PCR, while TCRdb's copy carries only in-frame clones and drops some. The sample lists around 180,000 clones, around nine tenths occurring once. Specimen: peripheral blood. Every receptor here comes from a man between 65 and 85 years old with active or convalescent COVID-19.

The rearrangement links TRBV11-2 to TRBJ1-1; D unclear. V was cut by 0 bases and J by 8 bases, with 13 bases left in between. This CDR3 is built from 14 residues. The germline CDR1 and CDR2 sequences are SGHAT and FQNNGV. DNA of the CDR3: TGTGCCAGCAGCTTAGATGGCAGGCGTGCCGAAGCTTTCTTT. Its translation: CASSLDGRRAEAFF.

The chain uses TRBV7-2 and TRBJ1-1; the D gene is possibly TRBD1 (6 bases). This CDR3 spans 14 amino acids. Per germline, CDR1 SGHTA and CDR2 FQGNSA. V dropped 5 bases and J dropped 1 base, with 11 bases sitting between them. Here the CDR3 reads CASSPGHANTEAFF. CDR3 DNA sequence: TGTGCCAGCAGCCCGGGACACGCGAACACTGAAGCTTTCTTT.